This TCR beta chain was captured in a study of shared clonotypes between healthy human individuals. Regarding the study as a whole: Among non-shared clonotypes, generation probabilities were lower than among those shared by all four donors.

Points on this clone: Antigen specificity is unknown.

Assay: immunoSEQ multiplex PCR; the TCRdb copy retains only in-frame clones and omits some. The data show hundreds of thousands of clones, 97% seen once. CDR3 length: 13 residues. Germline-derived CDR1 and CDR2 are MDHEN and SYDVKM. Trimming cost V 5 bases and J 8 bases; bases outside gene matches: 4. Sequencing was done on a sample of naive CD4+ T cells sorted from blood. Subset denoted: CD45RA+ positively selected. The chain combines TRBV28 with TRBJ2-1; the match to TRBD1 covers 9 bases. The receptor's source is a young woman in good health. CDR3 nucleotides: TGTGCCAGCAGTACAGGGGGCGACGATGAGCAGTTCTTC. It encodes CASSTGGDDEQFF.